This T cell receptor (beta chain) emerged from a study of shared clonotypes between healthy human individuals. CDR3 length: 12 residues. Trimming removed 3 bases from V and 8 bases from J; junction bases left unmatched: 0. Germline CDR1 is SGHVS and CDR2 is FNYEAQ. Assay used: immunoSEQ multiplex PCR; TCRdb lists only in-frame clones, some missing. The data contain about 2.3 million clones, 80% to 95% of them singletons. A remark on this clone: Its antigen remains unidentified.

Study outcomes and limitations: A limitation of the genetic and exposure-history diversity represented arose from few donors.

The clonotype was recovered from a man between 18 and 35 years old in good health. Some clones in this sample may be carry-over from other donors' samples. The chain is built from TRBV7-6 and TRBJ1-2, with 10 positions matching TRBD1. Sequencing was done on a sample of naive CD4+ T cells from PBMCs. Sample subset: CD45RA+ positively selected. CDR3 in amino acids: CASSLTGGGYTF. In nucleotides, the CDR3 is TGTGCCAGCAGCTTGACAGGGGGCGGCTACACCTTC. Together with reference TRBV7-6 and TRBJ1-2, the CDR3 gives the full variable domain: GAGVSQSPRYKVTKRGQDVALRCDPISGHVSLYWYRQALGQGPEFLTYFNYEAQQDKSGLPNDRFSAERPEGSISTLTIQRTEQRDSAMYRCASSLTGGGYTFGSGTRLTVV.